The 3 T cell receptor beta chains listed next were all sequenced from one sample in a study of blood T cell repertoires in COVID-19. This table comes from immunoSEQ multiplex PCR, and its TCRdb copy is limited to in-frame clones, with some not included. The sample lists approximately 230,000 clones, 85% to 90% occurring once. Input material: PBMCs or T cells enriched from blood (not recorded which). These receptors originate from a young man who had recovered from COVID-19.

This chain uses TRBV9 with TRBJ2-3; weak D call: TRBD2 (7 bases). The CDR3 extends over 14 amino acids. V was pared by 3 bases and J by 3 bases, with 11 bases between. In germline, CDR1 is SGDLS, CDR2 YYNGEE. The CDR3 region has the DNA TGTGCCAGCAGCGGGAAGGGGGGGACAGATACGCAGTATTTT. As protein: CASSGKGGTDTQYF. The full variable domain, rest sourced from reference TRBV9 and TRBJ2-3, is DSGVTQTPKHLITATGQRVTLRCSPRSGDLSVYWYQQSLDQGLQFLIQYYNGEERAKGNILERFSAQQFPDLHSELNLSSLELGDSALYFCASSGKGGTDTQYFGPGTRLTVL.

The genes are TRBV21-1 and TRBJ2-1; TRBD2 was called by the table and not checked on the DNA. TRBV21-1 is an annotated pseudogene. This CDR3 is built from 13 residues. In DNA form, the CDR3 reads TGTGCCAGCAGCAAGTGTTTCGACAATGAGCAGTTCTTC. It yields the protein CASSKCFDNEQFF.

This clone was counted only a few times. The V call is TRBV24-1, the J call TRBJ1-4, with 7 positions matching TRBD1. The ends lost 3 bases at V and 6 bases at J; junction bases unmatched: 18. This CDR3 is built from 19 residues. CDR1 and CDR2 from the germline V gene are KGHDR and SFDVKD. The CDR3 DNA sequence: TGTGCCACCAGTGATCTAATACTTCTAGACAGGGAGCCTCATGAAAAACTGTTTTTT. This encodes CATSDLILLDREPHEKLFF.